A single sample gave rise to the 5 T cell receptor beta chains below, sequenced in a study of a mutant IDH1 vaccine in newly diagnosed glioma. Their target antigens are unknown. The protocol was immunoSEQ multiplex PCR, while the TCRdb copy is restricted to in-frame clones and leaves out a portion. The table has about 56,000 clones, about 89% seen once; the top ten hold roughly 1.5%. Time point reported: week 23, last vaccination. Each vaccine dose was 300 ug of mutant IDH1 20-mer peptide, with topical imiquimod. The specimen was PBMCs, collected from a glioma patient whose treatment included an IDH1 peptide vaccine. The receptor set was obtained from a middle-aged man with glioma.

The CDR3 sequence: CASSLFGQIRSNQPQHF. The CDR3 DNA is TGTGCCAGCAGCTTATTCGGACAGATCCGTAGCAATCAGCCCCAGCATTTT. The chain uses TRBV7-6 and TRBJ1-5; a possible D gene is TRBD1 (6 bases). Germline V gene sequence: CDR1 SGHVS, CDR2 FNYEAQ. The V gene lost 2 bases and the J gene lost 0 bases, with 14 bases spanning the gap. The CDR3 loop spans 17 amino acids.

The rearrangement joins TRBV5-6 to TRBJ2-5; 8 bases map to TRBD2. The trim removed 0 bases at V and 5 bases at J, leaving 6 bases unmatched. CDR1 is SGHDT and CDR2 is YYEEEE in the germline V gene. This CDR3 has 15 residues. The CDR3 region is CASSLEAGERETQYF. In nucleotides, the CDR3 is TGTGCCAGCAGCTTGGAAGCGGGAGAGCGGGAGACCCAGTACTTC.

The chain has TRBV14 and TRBJ2-7; the D gene is possibly TRBD1 (5 bases). The CDR3 consists of 13 residues. In germline, CDR1 is SGHDN, CDR2 FVKESK. The germline V and J ends were trimmed by 4 bases and 4 bases, with 11 bases remaining between them. This CDR3 is CASSPMTVYEQYF. The CDR3 DNA reads as TGTGCCAGCAGCCCGATGACAGTTTACGAGCAGTACTTC.

The rearrangement links TRBV5-1 to TRBJ1-1; D perhaps matches TRBD1 (5 bases). CDR1 and CDR2 from the germline V gene are SGHRS and YFSETQ. The CDR3 runs to 15 residues. The ends were cut back, 2 bases at V and 2 bases at J, with 13 bases in the middle. As DNA, the CDR3 is TGCGCCAGCAGCTTTACACCAGGGACCAACACTGAAGCTTTCTTT. Protein sequence: CASSFTPGTNTEAFF.

This sequence joins TRBV2 and TRBJ2-7; 7 nucleotides match TRBD1. Germline V gives CDR1 SNHLY, CDR2 FYNNEI. CDR3 length: 14 residues. Trimming cost V 4 bases and J 2 bases; bases outside gene matches: 5. DNA for the CDR3: TGTGCCAGCAGTGCCTACAGGGGCGCCTACGAGCAGTACTTC. Translation: CASSAYRGAYEQYF. Using reference TRBV2 and TRBJ2-7 for the parts outside the CDR3, the full variable domain is EPEVTQTPSHQVTQMGQEVILRCVPISNHLYFYWYRQILGQKVEFLVSFYNNEISEKSEIFDDQFSVERPDGSNFTLKIRSTKLEDSAMYFCASSAYRGAYEQYFGPGTRLTVT.